The rows below give T cell receptor beta chains drawn from one sample of a study of control samples from healthy donors and cancer patients. Assay used: immunoSEQ multiplex PCR; TCRdb lists only in-frame clones, some missing. The sample holds some 95,000 clones; 75% to 85% are singletons and the top ten take roughly a tenth. Sequencing used blood. These receptors were taken from a woman under 40 in good health. The CDR3 runs from the conserved cysteine through the conserved F or W. The D gene is left open where the match is weak. The size field is filled for only some rows; it gives once, few, many or a size class.

clone_size	d_call	v_call	j_call	cdr3_nt	cdr3_aa
once	TRBD2	TRBV18	TRBJ2-1	TGTGCCAGCTCAATGGCGGGGGGGCCCTACGATGAGCAGTTCTTC	CASSMAGGPYDEQFF
NA	NA	TRBV7-2	TRBJ1-2	TGTGCCAGCAGCTGGGACCCAGAGTATGGCTACACCTTC	CASSWDPEYGYTF
few	NA	TRBV29-1	TRBJ2-7	TGCAGCGCACGCTCCCTTTCCTACGAGCAGTACTTC	CSARSLSYEQYF
few	NA	TRBV10-3	TRBJ2-5	TGTGCCATCAGTGACTCTAGCGTAGGCGGACAAGAGACCCAGTACTTC	CAISDSSVGGQETQYF
NA	NA	TRBV29-1	TRBJ2-1	TGCAGCGTTAACGGACGTACAAGAAGAGATGAGCAGTTCTTC	CSVNGRTRRDEQFF
NA	TRBD2	TRBV10-3	TRBJ2-3	TGTGCCAACAGCAAAGGAGCGGGGGACACAGATACGCAGTATTTT	CANSKGAGDTDTQYF
few	NA	TRBV29-1	TRBJ1-1	TGCAGCGTTGATGTCGGGGGAACTGAAGCTTTCTTT	CSVDVGGTEAFF
few	NA	TRBV7-2	TRBJ2-3	TGTGCCAGCAGCTTAGGGAGGAGCACAGATACGCAGTATTTT	CASSLGRSTDTQYF
NA	NA	TRBV21-1	TRBJ2-3	TGTGCCAGCAGCAACGACAGCCTAGGGTTTGAAGATACGCAGTATTTT	CASSNDSLGFEDTQYF
NA	TRBD1	TRBV11-2	TRBJ1-1	TGTGCCAGCAGCTACCGGGACAGGGGACTGGAAGCTTTCTTT	CASSYRDRGLEAFF
once	NA	TRBV19	TRBJ1-1	TGTGCCAGTAGTATCGGGCGGTCGAACACTGAAGCTTTCTTT	CASSIGRSNTEAFF
once	TRBD2	TRBV24-1	TRBJ2-1	TGTGCCACCAGTGATTTGCGGGGGGGCTCCTACAATGAGCAGTTCTTC	CATSDLRGGSYNEQFF
NA	NA	TRBV3-1/TRBV3-2	TRBJ1-2	TGTGCCAGCAGCCTACAACGCCGCGGATATGGCTACACCTTC	CASSLQRRGYGYTF
NA	TRBD2	TRBV19	TRBJ2-7	TGTGCCAGTAGCGTTGTAGCGGGGGGATCCTACGAGCAGTACTTC	CASSVVAGGSYEQYF
NA	TRBD2	TRBV15	TRBJ2-1	TGTGCCACCAGTAGCGGGGGGCCAGGTGAGCAGTTCTTC	CATSSGGPGEQFF
NA	TRBD1	TRBV15	TRBJ1-6	TGTGCCACCAGCAGAGAAGGACAGGGGGCGTCCTATAATTCACCCCTCCACTTT	CATSREGQGASYNSPLHF
NA	NA	TRBV9	TRBJ2-6	TGTGCCAGCAGCGTTCTCTGGGGGGCCAACGTCCTGACTTTC	CASSVLWGANVLTF
NA	NA	TRBV6-5	TRBJ2-3	TGTGCCAGCAGCCAACTACGAGCATCAGATACGCAGTATTTT	CASSQLRASDTQYF
NA	TRBD2	TRBV6-2/TRBV6-3	TRBJ2-7	TGTGCCAGCAGTTACATTCCCGGGGGGGCCTCCTACGAGCAGTACTTC	CASSYIPGGASYEQYF
NA	TRBD1	TRBV5-1	TRBJ2-2	TGCGCCAGCAGCTTGGATGACAGGGGGCGCATCCCCGGGGAGCTGTTTTTT	CASSLDDRGRIPGELFF
many	NA	TRBV5-6	TRBJ1-2	TGTGCCAGCAGCTTCCCCGGGACCTTTGACTATGGCTACACCTTC	CASSFPGTFDYGYTF
NA	NA	TRBV19	TRBJ2-1	TGTGCCAGTAGTATAGATGGGACTCGCGCCCATGAGCAGTTCTTC	CASSIDGTRAHEQFF
once	NA	TRBV29-1	TRBJ1-1	TGCAGCGTTGACGGGACGGACGCTTTCTTT	CSVDGTDAFF
NA	TRBD1	TRBV18	TRBJ2-7	TGTGCCAGCTCACCAGTAACAGGACAGGGGCCCTACGAGCAGTACTTC	CASSPVTGQGPYEQYF